This record covers a single T cell receptor (beta chain). The antigen is undetermined. TCRdb keeps only in-frame clones here, not all; method: immunoSEQ multiplex PCR. This sample has about 59,000 clones, with roughly three quarters found just once. There are 13 residues in the CDR3. The V gene's germline CDR1 is SGHKS and CDR2 YYEKEE (reference sequence). Trimming pared 2 bases from V and 3 bases from J, leaving 8 bases between. This sample is drawn from a study of radiotherapy plus CTLA-4 blockade in lung cancer. Study conclusions and caveats: Early blood T cell clone dynamics reportedly forecast response best, with interferon-beta.

This TCR was sampled from a human donor with non-small cell lung cancer who had a complete response to radiotherapy plus ipilimumab. Sample: peripheral blood, taken from a patient treated with radiotherapy plus ipilimumab. This chain uses TRBV5-5 with TRBJ2-5, with D maybe TRBD2 (6 bases). The CDR3 spells CASSLGGKETQYF. In DNA form, the CDR3 reads TGTGCCAGCAGCTTAGGAGGGAAAGAGACCCAGTACTTC.